This TCR beta chain was sequenced during a study of T-cell reconstitution after alpha-beta-depleted transplantation in children. Study outcomes and limitations: After transplant, at about two months, alpha-beta T cells were reportedly derived from several hundred expanded graft clones. One year after transplant, T-cell counts and diversity came mostly from newly produced T cells. Surviving recipient T cells and intrathymic progenitors accounted for some patients' high TCRbeta diversity at day 60.

This CDR3 comprises 14 residues. The germline V gene has CDR1 SNHLY and CDR2 FYNNEI. J gave up 0 bases and V 10 bases, and 7 bases lay outside the gene matches. With regard to this clonotype: The antigen is undetermined.

During its preparation, the TCRbeta library received unique molecular identifiers. TCRdb reanalysed the PCR reads using MiXCR and keeps one entry per CDR3 protein. The table includes 700,000 to 850,000 distinct CDR3 sequences, roughly 15% detected once. Sequencing used PBMCs, mostly from graft donor cells, obtained 360 days after TCRalphabeta/CD19-depleted stem cell transplant. This rearrangement joins TRBV2 to TRBJ2-7, with 9 bases identical to TRBD2. This TCR was recovered from a male patient between 10 and 17 years old who had a stem cell transplant for acute lymphoblastic leukemia, so the T cells may come from the graft donor. CDR3 protein: CANGGGDSSYEQYF. In DNA, the CDR3 is TGTGCCAATGGCGGGGGGGACAGCTCCTACGAGCAGTACTTC.